Shown below are 17 T cell receptor beta chains from a single sample sequenced in a study of blood T cells in healthy people across ages. Primers used in a second PCR of roughly 6 to 11 cycles were a sample-barcoded 5' primer and a J-beta primer mix. Each CDR3 protein gets one entry after TCRdb re-called the 5' RACE reads with MiXCR. This sample yields approximately 810,000 distinct CDR3 sequences, of which 35% to 40% are seen a single time; about an eighth belongs to the top ten. The sequenced sample consisted of blood. The receptors here all came from a man younger than 30 in good health.

This clonotype has only a few counts. The chain employs TRBV7-9 and TRBJ2-1; no reliable D call. The V and J ends lost 7 bases and 5 bases respectively, with 18 bases between them. The CDR3 runs to 15 residues. Germline CDR1 reads SEHNR; CDR2 reads FQNEAQ (reference sequence). The CDR3 sequence: CASNHKGRLDNEQFF. In DNA, the CDR3 is TGTGCCAGCAACCACAAAGGCAGGCTGGACAATGAGCAGTTCTTC.

The rearrangement uses TRBV6-1 and TRBJ1-1, with 7 positions matching TRBD1. Germline V gene sequence: CDR1 MNHNS, CDR2 SASEGT. The CDR3 has 15 amino acids. V shed 7 bases and J 5 bases; nucleotides not matched to a gene: 13. The CDR3 loop is CASTAMTGMGTEAFF. The CDR3 DNA sequence: TGTGCCAGCACCGCGATGACAGGGATGGGGACTGAAGCTTTCTTT.

The gene calls are TRBV6-2 or TRBV6-3 and TRBJ1-1; D gene unclear. The V gene lost 8 bases and the J gene lost 5 bases, with 15 bases spanning the gap. Germline-derived CDR1 and CDR2 are MNHEY and SVGEGT. The CDR3 is 13 residues long. CDR3 DNA sequence: TGTGCCAGCCGTCATAGCGCAGAGACTGAAGCTTTCTTT. This translates into CASRHSAETEAFF.

This chain's CDR3 is CSASSTSGDYNEQYF. As DNA, the CDR3 is TGCAGTGCTAGCTCCACTAGCGGGGACTACAATGAGCAGTACTTC. V gene TRBV20-1 combines with J gene TRBJ2-1; 10 bases match TRBD2. The J call may not be correct, given that the DNA end is closer to TRBJ2-7. From germline, CDR1 is DFQATT and CDR2 SNEGSKA (reference sequence). The CDR3 has 15 residues.

As regards this clonotype: A read error may produce the germline difference seen at one junction end. CDR3 sequence (DNA): TGTGCCAGCTTACCACGTGCAGCAGAGACCCAGTACTTC. Protein sequence: CASLPRAAETQYF. J is TRBJ2-5 and V is TRBV18, with D hard to call. In germline, CDR1 is KGHSH, CDR2 LQKENI. The CDR3 sequence is 13 residues long. The full variable domain, its missing parts supplied by reference TRBV18 and TRBJ2-5, is NAGVMQNPRHLVRRRGQEARLRCSPMKGHSHVYWYRQLPEEGLKFMVYLQKENIIDESGMPKERFSAEFPKEGPSILRIQQVVRGDSAAYFCASLPRAAETQYFGPGTRLLVL.

This clonotype was seen a few times. The J gene is TRBJ2-7, the V gene TRBV29-1; the D is unclear. The closer fit of TRBJ2-5 to the DNA end suggests the J call may be wrong. CDR1 is SQVTM, CDR2 ANQGSEA, per germline. CDR3 length: 13 residues. CDR3 residues: CSVWVDGAGTQYF. DNA of the CDR3: TGCAGCGTTTGGGTAGACGGCGCCGGGACCCAGTACTTC.

In the case of this clonotype: A much larger clone is a single base away; this may be a read error. V and J are TRBV11-2 and TRBJ2-4, with D possibly matching TRBD2 (6 bases). Near its end, the DNA agrees better with TRBJ2-5, so the J call may be wrong. There are 12 residues in the CDR3. Germline assignment: CDR1 SGHAT and CDR2 FQNNGV. CDR3 DNA: TGTGCCAGCAGCCCTGACGGGGGGACCCAGTACTTC. This translates into CASSPDGGTQYF.

This clonotype was counted a few times. The genes are TRBV7-9 and TRBJ2-1; D is unresolved. Trimming stripped 5 bases from V and 8 bases from J, with 16 bases between. The CDR3 has 14 amino acids. The V gene's germline CDR1 is SEHNR and CDR2 FQNEAQ (reference sequence). The CDR3 loop reads CASSPRSRADEQFF. CDR3 nucleotide sequence: TGTGCCAGCAGCCCGAGGAGTCGCGCAGATGAGCAGTTCTTC. The entire variable domain, with the rest obtained from reference TRBV7-9 and TRBJ2-1, is as follows: DTGVSQNPRHKITKRGQNVTFRCDPISEHNRLYWYRQTLGQGPEFLTYFQNEAQLEKSRLLSDRFSAERPKGSFSTLEIQRTEQGDSAMYLCASSPRSRADEQFFGPGTRLTVL.

At least ten counts were recorded for this clonotype. V and J are TRBV4-3 and TRBJ1-4; 7 nucleotides agree with TRBD1. Trimming took 2 bases from V and 8 from J; bases not matched to a gene: 8. The CDR3 sequence is 15 residues long. From germline, CDR1 is LGHNA and CDR2 YSLEER. The DNA of the CDR3 is TGCGCCAGCAGCCAATGGGACAGAGCGAGCGAAAAACTGTTTTTT. Translating gives CASSQWDRASEKLFF.

A note on this clonotype: One end of the junction is discordant with germline, which a read error may explain. The chain is built from TRBV28 and TRBJ1-2, with 7 bases fitting TRBD1. The germline V gene has CDR1 MDHEN and CDR2 SYDVKM. The CDR3 covers 13 residues. This CDR3 is CTSSSGQNYGYTF. In DNA form, the CDR3 reads TGTACCAGCAGTTCGGGACAGAACTATGGCTACACCTTC.

This clonotype was recorded many times. V and J are TRBV4-2 and TRBJ2-1; unclear D gene. The germline CDR1 and CDR2 sequences are LGHNA and YNFKEQ. This CDR3 comprises 17 residues. Deletions cut 3 bases from V and 3 bases from J, with 18 bases between. CDR3 region: CASSQRFPVDLYNEQFF. CDR3 sequence (DNA): TGTGCCAGCAGCCAGCGCTTCCCGGTTGATCTCTACAATGAGCAGTTCTTC.

The sample holds many counts of this clonotype. This chain links TRBV29-1 with TRBJ2-1; 7 nucleotides line up with TRBD1. Germline-derived CDR1 and CDR2 are SQVTM and ANQGSEA. The V gene end was trimmed by 6 bases and the J gene end by 5 bases; junction bases not matched to a gene: 4. There are 12 residues in the CDR3. The CDR3 reads CSVLTGNNEQFF. The CDR3 DNA is TGCAGCGTACTGACAGGGAACAATGAGCAGTTCTTC.

The sample holds a few counts of this clonotype. V and J are TRBV20-1 and TRBJ1-5; D might be TRBD1 (6 bases). Trimming left V 5 bases short and J 5 bases short, with 16 bases between. Germline loops: CDR1 DFQATT, CDR2 SNEGSKA (reference sequence). The CDR3 consists of 14 residues. CDR3 DNA sequence: TGCAGTGCTCGCCTGGACAGCGGGGATCAGCCCCAGCATTTT. This sequence encodes CSARLDSGDQPQHF.

The CDR3 here is CSVDRNYGYTF. As DNA, the CDR3 is TGCAGCGTTGACAGAAACTATGGCTACACCTTC. The chain links TRBV29-1 to TRBJ1-2; no clear D gene. The V and J ends lost 3 bases and 2 bases respectively, with 4 bases between them. Germline CDR1 reads SQVTM; CDR2 reads ANQGSEA. The CDR3 covers 11 residues.

This clonotype was counted ten times or more. The chain uses TRBV5-1 and TRBJ2-1; 7 bases fit TRBD2. The V gene's germline CDR1 is SGHRS and CDR2 YFSETQ. This CDR3 region has 14 residues. Germline trimming cut 2 bases from V and 6 bases from J; bases unmatched to any gene: 5. This chain's CDR3 is CASSLTGEGNEQFF. CDR3 bases: TGCGCCAGCAGCTTAACGGGGGAGGGCAATGAGCAGTTCTTC. Looking up the rest from reference TRBV5-1 and TRBJ2-1 gives the full variable domain: KAGVTQTPRYLIKTRGQQVTLSCSPISGHRSVSWYQQTPGQGLQFLFEYFSETQRNKGNFPGRFSGRQFSNSRSEMNVSTLELGDSALYLCASSLTGEGNEQFFGPGTRLTVL.

This clonotype appeared a few times. The chain links TRBV6-6 to TRBJ1-4; maybe TRBD1 (5 bases). Germline CDR1 and CDR2: MNHNY and SVGAGI (reference sequence). The CDR3 length is 17 residues. V was trimmed by 2 bases and J by 4 bases, leaving 17 bases between them. The CDR3 DNA reads as TGTGCCAGCAGTTACGAACCCGGGACGGTCGTTAATGAAAAACTGTTTTTT. Protein sequence: CASSYEPGTVVNEKLFF.

This chain connects TRBV27 to TRBJ1-6; D unclear. In germline, CDR1 is MNHEY, CDR2 SMNVEV (reference sequence). The germline V and J ends were trimmed by 1 base and 4 bases, with 14 bases remaining between them. This CDR3 has 17 residues. DNA of the CDR3: TGTGCCAGCAGTTTATTAGGGAACCCGAGGTATAATTCACCCCTCCACTTT. Translated, it gives CASSLLGNPRYNSPLHF.